There are a few counts of the clone carrying this TCR beta chain. The table came from immunoSEQ multiplex PCR; TCRdb's copy has only in-frame clones and leaves some out. This sample yields about 70,000 clones, of which 80% are seen a single time; about 0.79% belongs to the top ten. The sample originates from a study of T cell clones after liver transplantation. CDR3 length equals 13 residues. Germline trimming cut 8 bases from V and 5 bases from J; bases unmatched to any gene: 6. Germline values: CDR1 MDHEN, CDR2 SYDVKM. Sequencing was performed on CD4+ T cells from blood, taken 12 months after liver transplant. The chain couples TRBV28 to TRBJ1-1; TRBD1 aligns across 9 bases. This clonotype originated in a human patient who received a liver transplant. These T cells may partly come from the graft donor. CDR3 loop: CASSRDRVTEAFF. DNA for the CDR3: TGTGCCAGCTCCCGGGACAGGGTGACTGAAGCTTTCTTT.